This TCR beta chain is from a study of HIV-infected patients and healthy controls. Antiretroviral therapy had run roughly three months, about 14 weeks, before follow-up blood collection. Whole blood was used without fractionation, so all unsorted peripheral T cells were included. CDR1 and CDR2 from the germline V gene are MDHEN and SYDVKM. The V and J ends lost 6 bases and 2 bases, in that order; junction bases with no gene match: 16. The CDR3 covers 19 residues. Alpha and beta constant-region primers primed reverse transcription of around 0.5 ug RNA. Using multiplexing indices, alpha and beta chain libraries were generated apart by chain-specific third strand synthesis. Via MiXCR, TCRdb re-called the 5' RACE reads, giving one row per CDR3 protein. Of thousands of distinct CDR3 sequences listed, around 8.1% are singletons. This clonotype is judged medium-sized. Its target is not known. Overall study results and limits: MAIT alpha-chain CDR3s were frequent in healthy controls, depleted in HIV+. CMV-associated CDR3s mostly grew nonsignificantly during therapy, while HIV-associated CDR3s declined significantly. When repertoires were size-matched, rare events in HIV-infected data became overweighted.

V is TRBV28 and J is TRBJ2-1, with TRBD1 matching over 10 bases. This receptor was obtained from an adult with HIV infection. Sequences were derived from blood, sampled during antiretroviral therapy. This chain's CDR3 is CASSSTRAEGQGTYNEQFF. The CDR3, as DNA: TGTGCCAGCAGCTCAACGAGGGCAGAGGGACAGGGGACCTACAATGAGCAGTTCTTC.